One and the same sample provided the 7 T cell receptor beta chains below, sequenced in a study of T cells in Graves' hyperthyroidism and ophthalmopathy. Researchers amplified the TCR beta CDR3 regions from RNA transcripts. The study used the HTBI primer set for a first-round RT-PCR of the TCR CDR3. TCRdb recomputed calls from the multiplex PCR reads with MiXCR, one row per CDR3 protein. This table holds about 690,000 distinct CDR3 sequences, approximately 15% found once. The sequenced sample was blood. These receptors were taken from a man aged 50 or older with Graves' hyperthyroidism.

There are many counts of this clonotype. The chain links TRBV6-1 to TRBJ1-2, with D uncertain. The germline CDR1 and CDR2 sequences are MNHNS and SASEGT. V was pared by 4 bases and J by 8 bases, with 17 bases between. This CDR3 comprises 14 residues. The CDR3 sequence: CASSAPGRVMGYTF. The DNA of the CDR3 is TGTGCCAGCAGTGCCCCTGGACGGGTTATGGGCTACACCTTC.

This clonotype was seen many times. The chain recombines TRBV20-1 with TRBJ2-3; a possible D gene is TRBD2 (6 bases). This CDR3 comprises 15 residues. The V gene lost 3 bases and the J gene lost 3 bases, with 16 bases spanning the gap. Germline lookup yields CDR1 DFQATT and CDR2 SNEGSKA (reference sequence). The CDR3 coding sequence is TGCAGTGCTAGTGCGATCGCGGGAACTACAGATACGCAGTATTTT. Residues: CSASAIAGTTDTQYF.

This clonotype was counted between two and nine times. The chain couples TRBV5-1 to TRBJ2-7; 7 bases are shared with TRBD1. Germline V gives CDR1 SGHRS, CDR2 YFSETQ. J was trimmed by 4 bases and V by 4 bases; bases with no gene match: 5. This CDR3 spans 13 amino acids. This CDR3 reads CASSTDRLYEQYF. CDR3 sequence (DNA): TGCGCCAGCAGCACGGACAGGTTGTACGAGCAGTACTTC. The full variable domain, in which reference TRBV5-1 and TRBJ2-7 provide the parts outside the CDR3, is KAGVTQTPRYLIKTRGQQVTLSCSPISGHRSVSWYQQTPGQGLQFLFEYFSETQRNKGNFPGRFSGRQFSNSRSEMNVSTLELGDSALYLCASSTDRLYEQYFGPGTRLTVT.

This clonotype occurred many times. The CDR3 is CATSGAHEYYGYTF. The CDR3, as DNA: TGTGCCACCAGTGGAGCCCACGAATACTATGGCTACACCTTC. The rearrangement links TRBV24-1 to TRBJ1-2; D call uncertain. Germline CDR1 reads KGHDR; CDR2 reads SFDVKD. With 5 bases removed from V and 3 bases from J, the gap between germline ends came to 12 bases. The CDR3 is 14 residues long.

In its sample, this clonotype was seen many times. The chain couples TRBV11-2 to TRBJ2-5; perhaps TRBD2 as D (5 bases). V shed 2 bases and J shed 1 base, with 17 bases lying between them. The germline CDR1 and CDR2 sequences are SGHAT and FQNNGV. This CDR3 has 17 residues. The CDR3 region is CASSLSGQAGRQETQYF. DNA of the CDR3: TGTGCCAGCAGCTTATCGGGCCAGGCGGGCCGCCAAGAGACCCAGTACTTC.

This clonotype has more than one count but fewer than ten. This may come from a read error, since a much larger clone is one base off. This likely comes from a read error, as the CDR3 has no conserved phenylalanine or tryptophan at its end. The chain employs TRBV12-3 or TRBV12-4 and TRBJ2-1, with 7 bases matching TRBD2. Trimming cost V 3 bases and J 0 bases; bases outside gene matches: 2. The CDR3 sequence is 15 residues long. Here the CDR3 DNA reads TGTGCCAGCAGTTTGGGGAGGGGCTCCTACAATGAGCAGTTCCTC. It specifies CASSLGRGSYNEQFL.

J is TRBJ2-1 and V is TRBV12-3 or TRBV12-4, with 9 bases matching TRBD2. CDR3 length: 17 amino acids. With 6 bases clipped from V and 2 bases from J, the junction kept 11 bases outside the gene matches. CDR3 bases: TGTGCCAGCAGGCCGCTCGGCGGGAGGGCCACCTACAATGAGCAGTTCTTC. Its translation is CASRPLGGRATYNEQFF.